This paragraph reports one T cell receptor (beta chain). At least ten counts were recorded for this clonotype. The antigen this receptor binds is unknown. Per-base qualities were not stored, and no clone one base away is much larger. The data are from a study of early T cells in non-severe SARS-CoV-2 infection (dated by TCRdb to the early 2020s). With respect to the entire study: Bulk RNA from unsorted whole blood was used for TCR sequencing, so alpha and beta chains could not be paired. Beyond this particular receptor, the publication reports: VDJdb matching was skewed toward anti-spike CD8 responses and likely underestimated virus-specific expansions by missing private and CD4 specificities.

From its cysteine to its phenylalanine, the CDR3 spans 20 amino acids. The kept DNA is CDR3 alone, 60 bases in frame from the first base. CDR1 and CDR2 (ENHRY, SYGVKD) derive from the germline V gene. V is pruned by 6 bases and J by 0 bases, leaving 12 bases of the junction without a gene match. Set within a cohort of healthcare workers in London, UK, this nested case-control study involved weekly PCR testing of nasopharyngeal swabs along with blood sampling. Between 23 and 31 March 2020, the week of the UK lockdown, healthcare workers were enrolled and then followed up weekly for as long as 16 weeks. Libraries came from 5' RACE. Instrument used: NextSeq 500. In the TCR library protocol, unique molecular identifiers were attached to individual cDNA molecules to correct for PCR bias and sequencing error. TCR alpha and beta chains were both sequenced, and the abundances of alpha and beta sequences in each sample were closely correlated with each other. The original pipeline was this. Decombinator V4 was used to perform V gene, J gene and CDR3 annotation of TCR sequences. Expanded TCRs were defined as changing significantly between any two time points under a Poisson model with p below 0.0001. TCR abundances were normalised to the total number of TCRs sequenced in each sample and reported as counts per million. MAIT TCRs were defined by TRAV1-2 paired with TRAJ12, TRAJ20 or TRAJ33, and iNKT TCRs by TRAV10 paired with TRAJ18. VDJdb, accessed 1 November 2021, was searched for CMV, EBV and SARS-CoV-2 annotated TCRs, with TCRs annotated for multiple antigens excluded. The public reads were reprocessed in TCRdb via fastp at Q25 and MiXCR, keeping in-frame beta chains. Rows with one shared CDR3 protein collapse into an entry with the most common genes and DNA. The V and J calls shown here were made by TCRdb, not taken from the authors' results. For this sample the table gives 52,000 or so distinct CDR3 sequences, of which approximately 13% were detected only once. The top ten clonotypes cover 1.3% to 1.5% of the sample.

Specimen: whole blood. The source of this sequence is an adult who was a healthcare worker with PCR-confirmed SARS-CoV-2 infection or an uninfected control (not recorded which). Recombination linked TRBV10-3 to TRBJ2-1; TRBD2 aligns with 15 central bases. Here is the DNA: TGTGCCATCAGCGATCCTCCGGGACTAGCGGGGGGAAACTCCTACAATGAGCAGTTCTTC. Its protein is CAISDPPGLAGGNSYNEQFF.